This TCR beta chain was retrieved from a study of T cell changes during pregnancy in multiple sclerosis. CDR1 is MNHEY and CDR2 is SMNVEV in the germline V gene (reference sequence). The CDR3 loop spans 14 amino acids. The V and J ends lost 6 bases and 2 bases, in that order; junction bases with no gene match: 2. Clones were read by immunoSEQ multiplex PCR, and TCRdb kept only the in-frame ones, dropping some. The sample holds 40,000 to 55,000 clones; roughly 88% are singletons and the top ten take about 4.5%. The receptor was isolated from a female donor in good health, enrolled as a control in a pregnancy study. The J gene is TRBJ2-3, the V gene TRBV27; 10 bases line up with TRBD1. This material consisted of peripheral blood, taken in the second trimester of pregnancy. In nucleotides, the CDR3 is TGTGCCAGCAGGGACAGGGGGTCCACAGATACGCAGTATTTT. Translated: CASRDRGSTDTQYF.